A single sample is the source of the 7 T cell receptor beta chains below, sequenced in a study of shared clonotypes between healthy human individuals. TCRdb's table, derived via immunoSEQ multiplex PCR, lists solely in-frame clones and lacks some. The data contain about 1.5 million clones, roughly 95% of them singletons. What was sequenced was naive CD4+ T cells sorted from blood. Subset given: CD45RA+ positively selected. The receptors here all came from a man in his thirties or forties in good health.

The chain combines TRBV23-1 with TRBJ2-3; perhaps TRBD2 as D (7 bases). TRBV23-1 is classed as an ORF, of uncertain function. Trimming removed 0 bases from V and 0 bases from J, with 16 bases in between. CDR3 length: 18 residues. CDR3 coding DNA: TGCGCCAGCAGTCAATCAAGGGAGGGGGGTGCGAGCACAGATACGCAGTATTTT. Protein product: CASSQSREGGASTDTQYF.

The J gene is TRBJ2-7, the V gene TRBV5-1, with a tentative D call TRBD2 (6 bases). V was clipped by 4 bases and J by 7 bases, with 21 bases between them. Per germline, CDR1 SGHRS and CDR2 YFSETQ. This CDR3 is 15 amino acids long. The CDR3 region has the DNA TGCGCCAGCAGCCCGAAGCAGGGCGGGACGGGGGAGCAGTACTTC. This translates into CASSPKQGGTGEQYF.

The V call is TRBV29-1, the J call TRBJ1-1, with D tentatively TRBD1 (5 bases). The CDR3 totals 11 residues. V lost 5 bases, J lost 5 bases, and 9 bases lay in between. Per germline, CDR1 SQVTM and CDR2 ANQGSEA. The CDR3 sequence is CSVSWGTEAFF. CDR3 in DNA: TGCAGCGTTTCATGGGGGACTGAAGCTTTCTTT.

This chain connects TRBV28 to TRBJ2-3, with a weak D call TRBD2 (6 bases). V was cut by 6 bases and J by 2 bases, with 15 bases left in between. The CDR3 covers 15 residues. Germline V gene data show CDR1 as MDHEN and CDR2 as SYDVKM. DNA of the CDR3: TGTGCCAGCAGGGGGGGACTGTTTAACACAGATACGCAGTATTTT. As protein: CASRGGLFNTDTQYF.

J is TRBJ2-7 and V is TRBV5-6; D is possibly TRBD1 (6 bases). The CDR3 is 14 amino acids. The germline V gene encodes CDR1 SGHDT and CDR2 YYEEEE. The V gene lost 6 bases and the J gene lost 4 bases, with 17 bases spanning the gap. The CDR3 DNA reads TGTGCCAGCACCTCTAGGGGGTTCACGTACGAGCAGTACTTC. It encodes CASTSRGFTYEQYF.

CDR3 loop: CASSSLTGGYIQYF. CDR3 nucleotide sequence: TGTGCCAGTAGTTCATTGACAGGGGGGTACATTCAGTACTTC. The chain links TRBV19 to TRBJ2-4; 9 bases are shared with TRBD1. The CDR3 is 14 residues long. J gave up 8 bases and V 5 bases, and 7 bases lay outside the gene matches. Looked up from germline, CDR1 is LNHDA and CDR2 is SQIVND (reference sequence).

Points on this clone: The sample has other DNA sequences that encode this CDR3 too. The chain has TRBV7-2 and TRBJ2-7; 10 bases agree with TRBD2. Germline V gives CDR1 SGHTA, CDR2 FQGNSA. V trimming: 5 bases; J trimming: 2 bases; junction bases outside the gene matches: 3. The CDR3 has 14 residues. The CDR3 DNA sequence: TGTGCCAGCAGCCGTGGACTAGCGGCCTACGAGCAGTACTTC. Its protein product is CASSRGLAAYEQYF.